Following are 8 T cell receptor beta chains from one sample sequenced in a study of blood T cell repertoires in COVID-19. Only in-frame clones appear in the TCRdb table, and some are missing; sequencing was by immunoSEQ multiplex PCR. The sample records about 270,000 clones, approximately 90% being singletons. The source material was PBMCs or T cells enriched from blood (not recorded which). The receptors were gathered from a woman aged 45-65 years who had recovered from COVID-19.

The V call is TRBV20-1, the J call TRBJ2-1, with 9 bases identical to TRBD2. The CDR3 is 17 amino acids. Germline CDR1 DFQATT, CDR2 SNEGSKA (reference sequence). Trimming took 3 bases from V and 0 from J; bases not matched to a gene: 9. As DNA, the CDR3 is TGCAGTGCTAGTAAACTAGCGGGCCTCAGCTCCTACAATGAGCAGTTCTTC. Translating it yields CSASKLAGLSSYNEQFF.

The chain employs TRBV25-1 and TRBJ2-7; D is ambiguous. The germline V and J ends were trimmed by 5 bases and 3 bases, with 17 bases remaining between them. The CDR3 loop spans 15 amino acids. The germline V gene has CDR1 MGHDK and CDR2 SYGVNS. CDR3 sequence: CASSSSEADDYEQYF. The CDR3 DNA reads TGTGCCAGCAGTAGCTCAGAGGCGGATGACTACGAGCAGTACTTC.

Only one count was recorded for this clone. This chain connects TRBV7-9 to TRBJ1-6; tentative D call: TRBD1 (6 bases). V was trimmed by 4 bases and J by 6 bases, leaving 10 bases between them. This CDR3 comprises 14 residues. Germline V gene sequence: CDR1 SEHNR, CDR2 FQNEAQ (reference sequence). The CDR3 sequence is CASSSPGVNSPLHF. DNA of the CDR3: TGTGCCAGCAGCTCCCCAGGGGTTAATTCACCCCTCCACTTT.

The gene calls are TRBV28 and TRBJ1-1; 8 bases match TRBD1. Germline lookup yields CDR1 MDHEN and CDR2 SYDVKM. V trimming: 5 bases; J trimming: 1 base; junction bases outside the gene matches: 9. This CDR3 comprises 16 residues. Here the CDR3 DNA reads TGTGCCAGCAGTCCAAGCAGGGGGCTCGGGAACACTGAAGCTTTCTTT. Translating it yields CASSPSRGLGNTEAFF. Full variable domain (rest looked up from reference TRBV28 and TRBJ1-1): DVKVTQSSRYLVKRTGEKVFLECVQDMDHENMFWYRQDPGLGLRLIYFSYDVKMKEKGDIPEGYSVSREKKERFSLILESASTNQTSMYLCASSPSRGLGNTEAFFGQGTRLTVV.

This rearrangement joins TRBV28 to TRBJ1-2, with D maybe TRBD1 (6 bases). Trimming took off 1 base at V and 5 bases at J, with 11 bases between the two ends. The CDR3 consists of 14 residues. Germline loops: CDR1 MDHEN, CDR2 SYDVKM. In DNA, the CDR3 is TGTGCCAGCAGTTTATTGGCCAGGGGATATGGCTACACCTTC. Protein sequence: CASSLLARGYGYTF.

The chain recombines TRBV5-1 with TRBJ1-1, with 10 positions matching TRBD1. Germline-derived CDR1 and CDR2 are SGHRS and YFSETQ. The length of the CDR3 is 14 residues. Losses at the gene ends were 4 bases for V and 1 base for J; bases not matched to a gene: 1. The CDR3 DNA is TGCGCCAGCAGCAGGACAGGGGGGAACACTGAAGCTTTCTTT. This codes for CASSRTGGNTEAFF.

The J gene is TRBJ2-3, the V gene TRBV9; weak D call: TRBD1 (6 bases). Looked up from germline, CDR1 is SGDLS and CDR2 is YYNGEE. This CDR3 spans 15 amino acids. V was shortened by 0 bases and J by 4 bases, with 12 bases between the two germline ends. Written as DNA, the CDR3 is TGTGCCAGCAGCGTAGGAGGGGGAAGGTCAGATACGCAGTATTTT. It is translated as CASSVGGGRSDTQYF. Full variable domain (remainder filled in from reference TRBV9 and TRBJ2-3): DSGVTQTPKHLITATGQRVTLRCSPRSGDLSVYWYQQSLDQGLQFLIQYYNGEERAKGNILERFSAQQFPDLHSELNLSSLELGDSALYFCASSVGGGRSDTQYFGPGTRLTVL.

This clone has only one observation. V usage is TRBV11-2 and J usage is TRBJ2-7; 8 bases map to TRBD2. This CDR3 has 14 amino acids. Looked up from germline, CDR1 is SGHAT and CDR2 is FQNNGV. V lost 5 bases and J lost 3; bases outside the gene matches: 6. In DNA, the CDR3 is TGTGCCAGCAGCCGCGTGAGCGGGAGCTACGAGCAGTACTTC. Translating gives CASSRVSGSYEQYF.